These T cell receptor beta chains were read from a single sample in a study of glioma-infiltrating T cells. TCRdb itself ran the multiplex PCR reads through MiXCR, one entry per CDR3 protein. The sample consists of around 140,000 distinct CDR3 sequences, approximately 39% of them appearing once. Sequencing used glioma tissue, nonneoplastic brain tissue, or PBMCs (not recorded which). These TCRs come from a human donor with low-grade glioma or glioblastoma, undergoing nonglioma brain surgery, or in good health (not recorded which). Each CDR3 is given with its conserved first and last residue. The D gene is left open where the match is weak. Part of the rows lack a size; the others show once, few, many or a class for expanded clones.

CASSAITSTDTQYF TGTGCCAGCTCGGCCATAACTAGCACAGATACGCAGTATTTT TRBJ2-3 TRBV12-3/TRBV12-4 NA NA
CASREGRGGAFF TGTGCCAGCAGGGAAGGGAGAGGAGGAGCTTTCTTT TRBJ1-1 TRBV27 many NA
CARVEGTYEQYF TGTGCCAGGGTTGAAGGGACCTACGAGCAGTACTTC TRBJ2-7 TRBV6-2/TRBV6-3 NA NA
CASTPSPGKNIQYF TGTGCCAGTACCCCAAGCCCCGGGAAAAACATTCAGTACTTC TRBJ2-4 TRBV19 NA NA
CASSPSSSAEISYEQYF TGTGCCAGCAGTCCCAGCTCGTCGGCTGAAATCTCCTACGAGCAGTACTTC TRBJ2-7 TRBV27 NA NA
CAWSHRVENIQYF TGTGCCTGGAGTCACAGGGTCGAAAACATTCAGTACTTC TRBJ2-4 TRBV30 once NA
CASSPNIFGANVLTF TGTGCCAGCAGCCCCAACATCTTTGGGGCCAACGTCCTGACTTTC TRBJ2-6 TRBV6-2/TRBV6-3 NA NA
CSASRVAGANEQFF TGCAGTGCTAGTCGAGTAGCGGGAGCCAATGAGCAGTTCTTC TRBJ2-1 TRBV20-1 NA TRBD2
CASSTVRSNQPQHF TGTGCCAGCAGCACCGTGAGGAGCAATCAGCCCCAGCATTTT TRBJ1-5 TRBV6-6 NA NA
CASSSRLAAVNEQFF TGTGCCAGCAGTTCCCGACTAGCGGCCGTCAATGAGCAGTTCTTC TRBJ2-1 TRBV27 few TRBD2
CASSVAQSSYEQYF TGTGCCAGCAGTGTGGCACAGAGCTCCTACGAGCAGTACTTC TRBJ2-7 TRBV2 NA NA
CSARVQREGIDEQFF TGCAGTGCTAGAGTACAGCGGGAGGGCATCGATGAGCAGTTCTTC TRBJ2-1 TRBV20-1 few TRBD2
CASSYTSLSEQYF TGTGCCAGCAGCTATACTAGTTTGAGCGAGCAGTACTTC TRBJ2-7 TRBV7-9 NA NA
CSARERTPNEKLFF TGCAGTGCCCGAGAGCGGACACCAAATGAAAAACTGTTTTTT TRBJ1-4 TRBV20-1 NA NA
CSATQGDSYEQYF TGCAGTGCTACCCAGGGGGACTCCTACGAGCAGTACTTC TRBJ2-7 TRBV20-1 NA TRBD1
CATSTVQGSYEQYF TGTGCCACCAGCACAGTACAGGGTTCCTACGAGCAGTACTTC TRBJ2-7 TRBV15 NA NA
CASGTYGYTF TGTGCCAGTGGGACCTATGGCTACACCTTC TRBJ1-2 TRBV28 NA NA
CASSPRSLPKNEQFF TGCGCCAGCAGCCCCAGATCCCTCCCTAAGAATGAGCAGTTCTTC TRBJ2-1 TRBV4-1 many NA
CASSSPGGSEAFF TGTGCCAGCAGCAGTCCAGGTGGCTCTGAAGCTTTCTTT TRBJ1-1 TRBV14 once NA
CATSAMHSNTGELFF TGTGCCACCAGTGCCATGCACTCGAACACCGGGGAGCTGTTTTTT TRBJ2-2 TRBV24-1 NA NA
CASRNTGGGQPQHF TGTGCCAGCAGAAATACAGGGGGGGGTCAGCCCCAGCATTTT TRBJ1-5 TRBV6-1 NA TRBD1
CASSSRQGRYEQYF TGTGCCAGCAGTTCCAGACAGGGTCGGTACGAGCAGTACTTC TRBJ2-7 TRBV6-1 NA TRBD1
CASRETPGPPLHF TGTGCCAGCAGAGAGACTCCCGGTCCACCCCTCCACTTT TRBJ1-6 TRBV2 few NA
CASSADWGSNQPQHF TGTGCCAGCAGCGCGGACTGGGGGAGCAATCAGCCCCAGCATTTT TRBJ1-5 TRBV2 NA NA
CASRRGQGAALYTF TGTGCCAGCAGGAGGGGACAGGGGGCGGCTCTCTACACCTTC TRBJ1-2 TRBV28 NA TRBD1
CSVVHNLGTEAFF TGCAGTGTTGTCCACAACCTCGGCACTGAAGCTTTCTTT TRBJ1-1 TRBV29-1 NA NA
CSARRGTVATEAFF TGCAGTGCCAGACGCGGGACAGTCGCCACTGAAGCTTTCTTT TRBJ1-1 TRBV20-1 NA TRBD1
CASSYSSAGGRSSLSDEQFF TGTGCCAGCAGTTACTCGAGTGCGGGGGGGCGATCTTCTTTATCGGATGAGCAGTTCTTC TRBJ2-1 TRBV6-2/TRBV6-3 NA TRBD2
CASRFQLGRGYNEQFF TGTGCCAGCAGATTCCAGCTCGGGCGGGGGTACAATGAGCAGTTCTTC TRBJ2-1 TRBV7-2 NA TRBD2
CASSLGGRPYNEQFF TGTGCCAGCAGTTTAGGCGGGAGGCCCTACAATGAGCAGTTCTTC TRBJ2-1 TRBV28 many TRBD2
CASSFATGERNSNQPQHF TGTGCCAGCAGCTTTGCTACCGGGGAGAGAAATAGCAATCAGCCCCAGCATTTT TRBJ1-5 TRBV7-2 NA NA
CSARDHTRSGNTIYF TGCAGTGCTAGAGATCATACACGCTCTGGAAACACCATATATTTT TRBJ1-3 TRBV20-1 NA NA
CASSLGQYYNSPLHF TGTGCCAGCAGCTTGGGACAGTACTATAATTCACCCCTCCACTTT TRBJ1-6 TRBV2 NA TRBD1
CASSPRLGGPVEQYF TGTGCCAGCAGCCCTAGGCTGGGGGGGCCCGTCGAGCAGTACTTC TRBJ2-7 TRBV7-6 NA NA
CATRSGREAYNEQFF TGTGCCACCCGATCGGGGCGGGAGGCCTACAATGAGCAGTTCTTC TRBJ2-1 TRBV6-1 few TRBD2
CASSPRPDRSGNTIYF TGTGCCAGTAGCCCCCGGCCGGACAGAAGCGGAAACACCATATATTTT TRBJ1-3 TRBV19 NA NA
CASSFGEFGPETQYF TGTGCCAGCAGTTTCGGAGAATTTGGTCCGGAGACCCAGTACTTC TRBJ2-5 TRBV28 few NA
CASTDSGARETQYF TGTGCCAGCACCGATAGCGGAGCCAGAGAGACCCAGTACTTC TRBJ2-5 TRBV6-1 few NA
CASSPTGLAGGVGSYEQYF TGTGCCAGCAGCCCCACGGGACTAGCGGGAGGGGTAGGGTCCTACGAGCAGTACTTC TRBJ2-7 TRBV28 NA TRBD2
CASSLAGSTDTQYF TGTGCCAGCAGTTTAGCGGGGAGCACAGATACGCAGTATTTT TRBJ2-3 TRBV6-2/TRBV6-3 many TRBD2
CASSHYPLGQGASYEQYF TGTGCCAGCAGCCATTACCCGCTAGGACAGGGGGCCTCCTACGAGCAGTACTTC TRBJ2-7 TRBV11-2 NA TRBD1
CASSEAASGKLDTQYF TGTGCCAGCAGTGAAGCGGCTAGCGGGAAGTTAGATACGCAGTATTTT TRBJ2-3 TRBV6-1 NA TRBD2
CASSRTGFLSYEQYF TGTGCCAGCAGTCGGACAGGGTTCCTCTCCTACGAGCAGTACTTC TRBJ2-7 TRBV6-2/TRBV6-3 few TRBD1
CASSYSVRGGGHTEAFF TGTGCCAGCAGTTACTCGGTTCGAGGTGGTGGCCACACTGAAGCTTTCTTT TRBJ1-1 TRBV6-6 few NA
CASSDRRIRETQYF TGTGCCAGTAGTGATCGCAGGATTAGGGAGACCCAGTACTTC TRBJ2-5 TRBV19 few NA
CSAKIVTGNTIYF TGCAGTGCTAAAATTGTCACTGGAAACACCATATATTTT TRBJ1-3 TRBV20-1 few NA
CASSQGGSGYTF TGTGCCAGCAGCCAGGGGGGAAGCGGCTACACCTTC TRBJ1-2 TRBV7-2 few TRBD1
CASSQERTGGYEQYF TGCGCCAGCAGCCAAGAAAGGACAGGGGGCTACGAGCAGTACTTC TRBJ2-7 TRBV4-1 NA TRBD1
CASRPGETYGYTF TGTGCCAGCAGACCCGGGGAAACCTATGGCTACACCTTC TRBJ1-2 TRBV2 once NA
CASSSRTDNTGELFF TGTGCCAGCAGTTCTAGGACAGATAACACCGGGGAGCTGTTTTTT TRBJ2-2 TRBV6-2/TRBV6-3 NA NA
CASSYRSRQGRGDQPQHF TGTGCCAGCAGTTACCGAAGTCGACAGGGGCGAGGAGATCAGCCCCAGCATTTT TRBJ1-5 TRBV6-5 NA TRBD1
CASSLGTGIWQPQHF TGTGCCAGCAGCTTAGGGACAGGGATTTGGCAGCCCCAGCATTTT TRBJ1-5 TRBV11-2 NA TRBD1
CSAKRAGDYTEAFF TGCAGTGCTAAAAGAGCCGGGGACTACACTGAAGCTTTCTTT TRBJ1-1 TRBV20-1 few NA
CASSLEWTAQGIQPQHF TGTGCCAGCAGTCTAGAGTGGACAGCACAGGGGATCCAGCCCCAGCATTTT TRBJ1-5 TRBV27 NA TRBD1
CASSPRTGILFF TGTGCCAGCAGTCCAAGGACAGGGATACTGTTTTTT TRBJ1-4 TRBV12-3/TRBV12-4 NA TRBD1
CASSPTRDRLFF TGTGCCAGCAGTCCCACCCGGGACAGGCTGTTTTTT TRBJ2-2 TRBV2 NA TRBD1
CASSLERGPVFF TGTGCCAGCAGCTTAGAGAGGGGTCCTGTTTTCTTC TRBJ2-1 TRBV7-2 once NA